This T cell receptor (beta chain) emerged from a study of post-analysis software for immune sequencing data. Built from TCR beta cDNA, the libraries had unique molecular identifiers in them. Each CDR3 protein is one row after TCRdb ran MiXCR on the PCR reads. Among roughly 160,000 distinct CDR3 sequences listed, about 37% were seen once. This clonotype was detected only once. Sample: blood, taken after autologous hematopoietic stem cell transplantation. The TCR originated in a girl aged 10 to 17 with multiple sclerosis.

The CDR3 sequence: CASSQRLGQVAVPNTEAFF. The CDR3 coding sequence is TGTGCCAGCAGCCAACGCCTCGGACAGGTGGCTGTCCCGAACACTGAAGCTTTCTTT. The rearrangement joins TRBV4-2 to TRBJ1-1; 7 bases are shared with TRBD1. The length of the CDR3 is 19 residues. Germline CDR1 reads LGHNA; CDR2 reads YNFKEQ. J was trimmed by 1 base and V by 2 bases; bases with no gene match: 16.